This T cell receptor (beta chain) was retrieved from a study of blood T cells in healthy people across ages. This clonotype was seen at least ten times. Alongside a J-beta primer mix, a sample-barcoded 5' primer served in a second PCR lasting about 7 to 11 cycles. A minimum of 2.5 million CDR3-containing paired-end reads was obtained for each sample. TCRdb used MiXCR to reprocess the 5' RACE reads, holding one entry per CDR3 protein. The sample gives more than 800,000 distinct CDR3 sequences, 40% to 55% of which show up once; under 20% is in the top ten. The sample providers were healthy Caucasian people from Russia, aged about 6 to 90. Every participating donor contributed 9.5 to 10 milliliters of peripheral blood through a draw. V lost 3 bases to trimming and J lost 3 bases; unmatched junction nucleotides: 7. The germline CDR1 and CDR2 sequences are SGHVS and FQNEAQ. The CDR3 runs 15 residues.

V usage is TRBV7-8 and J usage is TRBJ2-7, with TRBD1 identical over 8 bases. This clonotype was sampled from a woman aged 55-69 years in good health. Source material: blood. Here the CDR3 DNA reads TGTGCCAGCAGCTTGAGAGGGACAGGAATCTACGAGCAGTACTTC. As protein: CASSLRGTGIYEQYF.